This T cell receptor beta chain comes out of a study of T cells after yellow fever vaccination. Using its own MiXCR run on the 5' RACE reads, TCRdb lists one record per CDR3 protein. The data show 25,000 to 35,000 distinct CDR3 sequences, 4.4% seen once. Ten or more counts support this clonotype. The CDR3 contains 10 residues. V was shortened by 7 bases and J by 3 bases, with 1 base between the two germline ends. From germline, CDR1 is MNHNY and CDR2 SVGAGI (reference sequence). The sequence was collected from a young man who received the YFV17D yellow fever vaccine. The specimen was CD8+ T cells sorted from PBMCs, collected 5 days after the yellow fever booster vaccination. The chain links TRBV6-6 to TRBJ2-1; D unclear. The CDR3 coding sequence is TGTGCCAGCAACTACAATGAGCAGTTCTTC. The encoded protein is CASNYNEQFF.